Listed below are T cell receptor beta chains from one sample, sequenced in a study of shared clonotypes between healthy human individuals. The method was immunoSEQ multiplex PCR; TCRdb's version includes in-frame clones alone and lacks a portion of them. Of approximately 740,000 clones listed, about 74% are singletons. The source material was memory CD4+ T cells sorted from blood. The source of these receptors is a woman in her 30s in good health. The CDR3 runs from the conserved cysteine through the conserved F or W. Each record gives: CDR3 length, V gene, J gene, CDR3 protein.

cdr3_length: 12
v_call: TRBV7-9
j_call: TRBJ2-5
cdr3_aa: CASSLGRETQYF

cdr3_length: 13
v_call: TRBV5-4
j_call: TRBJ2-7
cdr3_aa: CASSLQGNYEQYF

cdr3_length: 13
v_call: TRBV10-1
j_call: TRBJ2-5
cdr3_aa: CASSDGGHGTQYF

cdr3_length: 15
v_call: TRBV4-1
j_call: TRBJ1-4
cdr3_aa: CASSQTGTKNEKLFF

cdr3_length: 15
v_call: TRBV27
j_call: TRBJ2-1
cdr3_aa: CASSSQGIAGHEQFF

cdr3_length: 14
v_call: TRBV5-1
j_call: TRBJ2-7
cdr3_aa: CASSEGTGAIEQYF

cdr3_length: 14
v_call: TRBV7-2
j_call: TRBJ1-2
cdr3_aa: CASSPGQGTYGYTF

cdr3_length: 15
v_call: TRBV4-1
j_call: TRBJ1-6
cdr3_aa: CASSQAWQGNSPLHF

cdr3_length: 15
v_call: TRBV9
j_call: TRBJ1-5
cdr3_aa: CASSVGIDWHQPQHF

cdr3_length: 13
v_call: TRBV18
j_call: TRBJ2-5
cdr3_aa: CASSPQGQETQYF

cdr3_length: 11
v_call: TRBV28
j_call: TRBJ1-5
cdr3_aa: CASRGNQPQHF

cdr3_length: 12
v_call: TRBV5-5
j_call: TRBJ1-3
cdr3_aa: CASSLARNTIYF

cdr3_length: 12
v_call: TRBV29-1
j_call: TRBJ1-2
cdr3_aa: CSGSSGYYGYTF

cdr3_length: 14
v_call: TRBV19
j_call: TRBJ1-5
cdr3_aa: CASSTRTGYQPQHF

cdr3_length: 16
v_call: TRBV5-1
j_call: TRBJ2-4
cdr3_aa: CASSPRGGRLKNIQYF

cdr3_length: 14
v_call: TRBV5-6
j_call: TRBJ2-2
cdr3_aa: CASTKGGNTGELFF

cdr3_length: 16
v_call: TRBV4-2
j_call: TRBJ2-3
cdr3_aa: CASSQAQGADPDTQYF

cdr3_length: 11
v_call: TRBV7-6
j_call: TRBJ2-7
cdr3_aa: CASSISYEQYF

cdr3_length: 19
v_call: TRBV5-1
j_call: TRBJ2-2
cdr3_aa: CASSSFPGTSGSNTGELFF

cdr3_length: 15
v_call: TRBV5-1
j_call: TRBJ2-1
cdr3_aa: CASSSGLAGVGEQFF

cdr3_length: 11
v_call: TRBV7-9
j_call: TRBJ1-4
cdr3_aa: CASSLVGKLFF

cdr3_length: 15
v_call: TRBV30
j_call: TRBJ1-3
cdr3_aa: CAWSRDWSSGNTIYF

cdr3_length: 12
v_call: TRBV28
j_call: TRBJ1-2
cdr3_aa: CASSRQVIGYTF

cdr3_length: 12
v_call: TRBV5-4
j_call: TRBJ2-7
cdr3_aa: CASSLDEAEQYF

cdr3_length: 17
v_call: TRBV15
j_call: TRBJ2-2
cdr3_aa: CATSRDIGVGDTGELFF

cdr3_length: 15
v_call: TRBV6-6
j_call: TRBJ2-5
cdr3_aa: CASSYTDPRVGTQYF

cdr3_length: 16
v_call: TRBV6-1
j_call: TRBJ2-3
cdr3_aa: CASSGTTGGATNTQYF

cdr3_length: 14
v_call: TRBV15
j_call: TRBJ1-4
cdr3_aa: CATSRAATNEKLFF

cdr3_length: 15
v_call: TRBV27
j_call: TRBJ2-7
cdr3_aa: CASSLGPPWLGEQYF

cdr3_length: 13
v_call: TRBV30
j_call: TRBJ2-2
cdr3_aa: CASGQGAVRELFF

cdr3_length: 20
v_call: TRBV2
j_call: TRBJ2-2
cdr3_aa: CASSESRVGDRGSRVGELFF

cdr3_length: 13
v_call: TRBV25-1
j_call: TRBJ2-7
cdr3_aa: CASSESPTYEQYF

cdr3_length: 12
v_call: TRBV28
j_call: TRBJ1-1
cdr3_aa: CASSLAGGSAFF

cdr3_length: 16
v_call: TRBV4-2
j_call: TRBJ1-2
cdr3_aa: CASSIGFGTQRDGYTF

cdr3_length: 16
v_call: TRBV9
j_call: TRBJ2-1
cdr3_aa: CASNGQRSSPRNEQFF

cdr3_length: 13
v_call: TRBV5-4
j_call: TRBJ1-1
cdr3_aa: CASSLGGRTEAFF

cdr3_length: 12
v_call: TRBV2
j_call: TRBJ1-2
cdr3_aa: CASTFTGSRGTF

cdr3_length: 13
v_call: TRBV6-1
j_call: TRBJ1-4
cdr3_aa: CASSSSGRQKLFF

cdr3_length: 14
v_call: TRBV11-2
j_call: TRBJ2-7
cdr3_aa: CASSRDGTDYEQYF

cdr3_length: 14
v_call: TRBV9
j_call: TRBJ1-6
cdr3_aa: CASSPGAGHSPLHF

cdr3_length: 16
v_call: TRBV7-8
j_call: TRBJ2-1
cdr3_aa: CASSLAPAGPYNEQFF

cdr3_length: 11
v_call: TRBV28
j_call: TRBJ2-7
cdr3_aa: CASSLRNEQYF

cdr3_length: 15
v_call: TRBV9
j_call: TRBJ2-5
cdr3_aa: CASSVGLGNKRPQYF

cdr3_length: 13
v_call: TRBV28
j_call: TRBJ1-2
cdr3_aa: CASSYDRHYGYTF

cdr3_length: 17
v_call: TRBV2
j_call: TRBJ2-6
cdr3_aa: CASSEEGRGAGANVLTF

cdr3_length: 13
v_call: TRBV14
j_call: TRBJ2-3
cdr3_aa: CASSLGAGRAQYF

cdr3_length: 14
v_call: TRBV28
j_call: TRBJ2-7
cdr3_aa: CASRSTGSRHEQYF

cdr3_length: 13
v_call: TRBV11-1
j_call: TRBJ1-5
cdr3_aa: CASSLDTGQPQHF

cdr3_length: 14
v_call: TRBV19
j_call: TRBJ1-1
cdr3_aa: CASSIGQGITEAFF

cdr3_length: 14
v_call: TRBV5-1
j_call: TRBJ1-2
cdr3_aa: CASSLTEGDYGYTF

cdr3_length: 17
v_call: TRBV5-6
j_call: TRBJ2-1
cdr3_aa: CASSLVAGGRANNEQFF

cdr3_length: 13
v_call: TRBV19
j_call: TRBJ2-7
cdr3_aa: CASTGTAGYEQYF